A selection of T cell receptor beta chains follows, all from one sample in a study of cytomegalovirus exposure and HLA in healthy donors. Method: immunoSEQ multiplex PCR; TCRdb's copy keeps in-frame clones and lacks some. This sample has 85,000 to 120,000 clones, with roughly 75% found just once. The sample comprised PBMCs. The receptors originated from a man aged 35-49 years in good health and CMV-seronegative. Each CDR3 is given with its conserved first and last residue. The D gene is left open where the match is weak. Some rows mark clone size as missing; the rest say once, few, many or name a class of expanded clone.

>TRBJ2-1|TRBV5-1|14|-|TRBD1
TGCGCCAGCAAGCAGGGACAGGGATACAATGAGCAGTTCTTC
CASKQGQGYNEQFF
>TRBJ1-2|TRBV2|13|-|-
TGTGCCAGCAGTGCGGAGGAACACTATGGCTACACCTTC
CASSAEEHYGYTF
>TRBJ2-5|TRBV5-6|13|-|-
TGTGCCAGCAGCTTGAGAGACCAAGAGACCCAGTACTTC
CASSLRDQETQYF
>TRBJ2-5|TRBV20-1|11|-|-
TGCAGTGCTGAGTACCAAGAGACCCAGTACTTC
CSAEYQETQYF
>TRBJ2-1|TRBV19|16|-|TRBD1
TGTGCCAGTAGTATACATCCGGGACAGGGGACAGGTGAGCAGTTCTTC
CASSIHPGQGTGEQFF
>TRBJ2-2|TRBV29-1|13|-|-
TGCACCGCGGTAAAACAGGGCACCGGGGAGCTGTTTTTT
CTAVKQGTGELFF
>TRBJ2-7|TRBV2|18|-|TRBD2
TGTGCCAGCAGGATCCTAGCGGGGGGCACGCCCCACTCCTACGAGCAGTACTTC
CASRILAGGTPHSYEQYF
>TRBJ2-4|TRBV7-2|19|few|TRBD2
TGTGCCAGCAGCCCTGGGACTAGCGGGGGGGCGAGGGCCAAAAACATTCAGTACTTC
CASSPGTSGGARAKNIQYF
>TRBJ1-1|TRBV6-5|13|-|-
TGTGCCAGCAGTTCCCCCTTCGGGACTGAAGCTTTCTTT
CASSSPFGTEAFF
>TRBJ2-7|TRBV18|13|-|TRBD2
TGTGCCAGCTCACCACCGGGGGGGTGGGAGCAGTACTTC
CASSPPGGWEQYF
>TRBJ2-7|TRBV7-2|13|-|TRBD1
TGTGCCAGCAGTTCGGACAGGGGATACGAGCAGTACTTC
CASSSDRGYEQYF
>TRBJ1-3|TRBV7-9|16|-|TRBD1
TGTGCCAGCAGCTTCGCCGGGACAGGGCGTCGAAACACCATATATTTT
CASSFAGTGRRNTIYF
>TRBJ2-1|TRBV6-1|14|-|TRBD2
TGTGCCAGCAGTACTAGCGGGTATGCCAGTGAGCAGTTCTTC
CASSTSGYASEQFF
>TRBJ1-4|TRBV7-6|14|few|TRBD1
TGTGCCAGCAGCTTCGGACAGGCTAATGAAAAACTGTTTTTT
CASSFGQANEKLFF
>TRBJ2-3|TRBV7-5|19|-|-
TGTGTCAGAAGCGCTCTTAGCGGGGGGACCGGCCTTGAAAAGGATACGCAGTATTTT
CVRSALSGGTGLEKDTQYF
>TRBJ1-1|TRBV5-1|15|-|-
-
CASSYSGQGNTEAFF
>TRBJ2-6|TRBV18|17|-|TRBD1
TGTGCCAGCTCACCTTTTACAGGGGGTACTGGGGCCAACGTCCTGACTTTC
CASSPFTGGTGANVLTF
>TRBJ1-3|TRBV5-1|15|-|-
TGCGCCAGCAGCTCCGGGGGGGTAATTGGAAACACCATATATTTT
CASSSGGVIGNTIYF
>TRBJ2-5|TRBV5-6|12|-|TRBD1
TGTGCCAGGAGAGGACAGGGGCGAACCCAGTACTTC
CARRGQGRTQYF
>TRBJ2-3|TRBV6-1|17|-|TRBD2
TGTGCCAGCAGTGGAGCTCTCCGGGGGGGGAGGGGGTCTACGCAGTATTTT
CASSGALRGGRGSTQYF